A single sample gave rise to the 21 T cell receptor beta chains below, sequenced in a study of blood T cell repertoires in COVID-19. Repertoires were generated with immunoSEQ multiplex PCR, while TCRdb's copy carries only in-frame clones and drops some. Of roughly 62,000 clones listed, around 87% were seen once; the top ten hold more than 0.8%. The sequenced sample was peripheral blood. The origin of the receptors is an older man with acute or convalescent COVID-19.

This clone appeared once. The CDR3: CASSQPRDSLNHEQFF. CDR3 nucleotides: TGTGCCAGCAGCCAACCCCGGGACTCCCTCAACCATGAGCAGTTCTTC. The rearrangement joins TRBV5-4 to TRBJ2-1; perhaps TRBD2 as D (6 bases). The germline V gene encodes CDR1 SGHNT and CDR2 YYREEE (reference sequence). The CDR3 extends over 16 amino acids. V was pared by 4 bases and J by 8 bases, with 22 bases between.

V gene TRBV10-3 combines with J gene TRBJ2-7, with D unclear. V lost 4 bases and J 6 bases, leaving 7 bases between the germline ends. In germline, CDR1 is ENHRY, CDR2 SYGVKD. The CDR3 spans 11 residues. The DNA of the CDR3 is TGTGCCATCAGTGTTGGTAGCGAGCAGTACTTC. This translates into CAISVGSEQYF.

The J gene is TRBJ2-2, the V gene TRBV19; D not certain. This CDR3 is built from 16 residues. V was shortened by 10 bases and J by 3 bases, with 21 bases between the two germline ends. Germline assignment: CDR1 LNHDA and CDR2 SQIVND (reference sequence). Written as DNA, the CDR3 is TGTGCCACCCTCCCCAAAAACGGGTACTACACCGGGGAGCTGTTTTTT. Translation gives CATLPKNGYYTGELFF.

V usage is TRBV11-1 and J usage is TRBJ2-2; 8 bases line up with TRBD1. This CDR3 is built from 15 residues. The trim removed 3 bases at V and 4 bases at J, leaving 4 bases unmatched. Per germline, CDR1 SGHAT and CDR2 FQDESV (reference sequence). The chain's CDR3 is CASSFGTGLTGELFF. The DNA of the CDR3 is TGTGCCAGCAGCTTCGGGACAGGTCTCACCGGGGAGCTGTTTTTT.

The V and J genes are TRBV5-5 and TRBJ1-5; D gene uncertain. V dropped 2 bases and J dropped 4 bases, with 4 bases sitting between them. From germline, CDR1 is SGHKS and CDR2 YYEKEE (reference sequence). This CDR3 comprises 12 residues. The CDR3 loop is CASSFINQPQHF. Written as DNA, the CDR3 is TGTGCCAGCAGCTTTATTAATCAGCCCCAGCATTTT.

V is TRBV5-1 and J is TRBJ2-2; D may be TRBD1 (5 bases). This CDR3 has 15 amino acids. V was shortened by 3 bases and J by 4 bases, with 13 bases between the two germline ends. CDR1 and CDR2 (germline): SGHRS, YFSETQ. CDR3 sequence: CASSSQDVGTGELFF. DNA for the CDR3: TGCGCCAGCAGCTCACAGGACGTAGGCACCGGGGAGCTGTTTTTT. The whole variable domain, remainder taken from reference TRBV5-1 and TRBJ2-2, is KAGVTQTPRYLIKTRGQQVTLSCSPISGHRSVSWYQQTPGQGLQFLFEYFSETQRNKGNFPGRFSGRQFSNSRSEMNVSTLELGDSALYLCASSSQDVGTGELFFGEGSRLTVL.

This chain links TRBV7-9 with TRBJ1-1; no definite D call. The germline V and J ends were trimmed by 2 bases and 3 bases, with 10 bases remaining between them. Germline-derived CDR1 and CDR2 are SEHNR and FQNEAQ (reference sequence). The CDR3 totals 14 residues. The CDR3 DNA is TGTGCCAGCAGCTTAAAGGGAGGGTACACTGAAGCTTTCTTT. Translated: CASSLKGGYTEAFF.

As concerns this clone: A read error may produce the germline difference seen at one junction end. In nucleotides, the CDR3 is TGTGCCTGGAGTAACTCCCCGGGACAGGGGGTCGCGTTT. As protein: CAWSNSPGQGVAF. This chain joins TRBV30 and TRBJ1-1; 11 bases fit TRBD1. Germline CDR1 and CDR2: GTSNPN and SVGIG (reference sequence). The CDR3 length is 13 residues.

The chain employs TRBV18 and TRBJ2-1, with a possible D match to TRBD1 (6 bases). V lost 5 bases and J lost 4, with 12 bases in between. CDR1 is KGHSH, CDR2 LQKENI, per germline. This CDR3 is 14 amino acids long. CDR3 in DNA: TGTGCCAGCTCAGGGACACTACTTTACAATGAGCAGTTCTTC. The encoded protein is CASSGTLLYNEQFF. The full variable domain, with the rest looked up from reference TRBV18 and TRBJ2-1, is NAGVMQNPRHLVRRRGQEARLRCSPMKGHSHVYWYRQLPEEGLKFMVYLQKENIIDESGMPKERFSAEFPKEGPSILRIQQVVRGDSAAYFCASSGTLLYNEQFFGPGTRLTVL.

The chain employs TRBV5-1 and TRBJ1-2; D not resolved. Trimming left V 4 bases short and J 4 bases short, with 14 bases between. This CDR3 region has 14 residues. Germline assignment: CDR1 SGHRS and CDR2 YFSETQ. Here the CDR3 DNA reads TGCGCCAGCAGCGGTGAGACACTGCCCTATGGCTACACCTTC. It specifies CASSGETLPYGYTF. Looking up the rest from reference TRBV5-1 and TRBJ1-2 gives the full variable domain: KAGVTQTPRYLIKTRGQQVTLSCSPISGHRSVSWYQQTPGQGLQFLFEYFSETQRNKGNFPGRFSGRQFSNSRSEMNVSTLELGDSALYLCASSGETLPYGYTFGSGTRLTVV.

The chain uses TRBV7-3 and TRBJ2-5, with 8 bases identical to TRBD2. CDR3 size: 16 residues. Germline V gene lookup returns CDR1 SGHTA and CDR2 FQGTGA. J lost 4 bases, V lost 5 bases, and 12 bases had no gene match. The CDR3 loop reads CASSPLGGAKRETQYF. DNA of the CDR3: TGTGCCAGCAGCCCTCTCGGGGGGGCTAAACGAGAGACCCAGTACTTC.

The chain has TRBV28 and TRBJ2-3; TRBD2 agrees at 9 bases. This CDR3 comprises 13 residues. J lost 7 bases, V lost 7 bases, and 6 bases had no gene match. Germline CDR1 and CDR2: MDHEN and SYDVKM. Here the CDR3 reads CASTETSGNTQYF. CDR3 bases: TGTGCCAGCACCGAGACTAGCGGAAATACGCAGTATTTT.

This clone was seen only a few times. The chain is built from TRBV3-1 (or the pseudogene TRBV3-2) and TRBJ1-4; no clear D gene. Trimming took off 3 bases at V and 6 bases at J, with 8 bases between the two ends. Germline assignment: CDR1 LGHDT and CDR2 YNNKEL (reference sequence). The CDR3 is made up of 13 amino acids. The DNA of the CDR3 is TGTGCCAGCAGCCATAATACGGATGAAAAACTGTTTTTT. It is translated as CASSHNTDEKLFF.

The chain joins TRBV3-1 (or the pseudogene TRBV3-2) to TRBJ2-7; 9 nucleotides match TRBD2. Germline V gene lookup returns CDR1 LGHDT and CDR2 YNNKEL (reference sequence). This CDR3 has 15 residues. Losses at the gene ends were 1 base for V and 2 bases for J; bases not matched to a gene: 3. CDR3 nucleotides: TGTGCCAGCAGCCAAGTGGCTAGCGGGGCCTACGAGCAGTACTTC. This sequence encodes CASSQVASGAYEQYF.

The CDR3 here is CASSVGPSYTGELFF. CDR3 nucleotides: TGTGCCAGCAGCGTAGGTCCTAGCTACACCGGGGAGCTGTTTTTT. The V gene is TRBV9, the J gene TRBJ2-2; D possibly corresponds to TRBD2 (5 bases). The CDR3 totals 15 residues. Germline V gene sequence: CDR1 SGDLS, CDR2 YYNGEE. Trimming left V 0 bases short and J 3 bases short, with 9 bases between. Together with reference TRBV9 and TRBJ2-2, the CDR3 gives the full variable domain: DSGVTQTPKHLITATGQRVTLRCSPRSGDLSVYWYQQSLDQGLQFLIQYYNGEERAKGNILERFSAQQFPDLHSELNLSSLELGDSALYFCASSVGPSYTGELFFGEGSRLTVL.

This clone was recorded once. The chain is built from TRBV29-1 and TRBJ1-5, with D uncertain. The CDR3 runs to 15 residues. Deletions cut 4 bases from V and 1 base from J, with 14 bases between. Per germline, CDR1 SQVTM and CDR2 ANQGSEA. Written as DNA, the CDR3 is TGCAGCGTTGTTGAGGGAGGTTGGAGCAATCAGCCCCAGCATTTT. This encodes CSVVEGGWSNQPQHF.

In its sample, this clone was seen a few times. The chain links TRBV3-1 (or the pseudogene TRBV3-2) to TRBJ2-1; 10 bases line up with TRBD2. Unmatched junction bases numbered 18, after V lost 0 bases and J lost 13 bases. Germline V CDR1 and CDR2: LGHDT, YNNKEL (reference sequence). The CDR3 sequence is 18 residues long. CDR3 in amino acids: CASSQDRGRASGRQKQFF. CDR3 sequence (DNA): TGTGCCAGCAGCCAAGATAGGGGGAGGGCTAGCGGGAGACAGAAACAGTTCTTC.

This sequence joins TRBV9 and TRBJ2-7; D gene ambiguous. Germline CDR1 is SGDLS and CDR2 is YYNGEE. V was shortened by 0 bases and J by 6 bases, with 13 bases between the two germline ends. The length of the CDR3 is 14 residues. The CDR3 sequence is CASSVDQVPREQYF. As DNA, the CDR3 is TGTGCCAGCAGCGTAGATCAGGTACCTCGCGAGCAGTACTTC.

This clone occurred once. This rearrangement joins TRBV3-1 (or the pseudogene TRBV3-2) to TRBJ2-7, with D possibly being TRBD2 (6 bases). The germline CDR1 and CDR2 sequences are LGHDT and YNNKEL (reference sequence). The CDR3 is made up of 15 amino acids. Trimming stripped 7 bases from V and 6 bases from J, with 22 bases between. CDR3 bases: TGTGCCAGCACGCCAATGGGGGGTACCCTCTCCGAGCAGTACTTC. Protein product: CASTPMGGTLSEQYF.

The rearrangement uses TRBV5-5 and TRBJ2-1; 8 bases map to TRBD1. The length of the CDR3 is 15 residues. V gave up 3 bases and J gave up 3 bases; unmatched junction bases: 5. Germline lookup yields CDR1 SGHKS and CDR2 YYEKEE (reference sequence). The CDR3 DNA reads as TGTGCCAGCAGCTCCGGACAGGGCATCTACAATGAGCAGTTCTTC. Encoded protein: CASSSGQGIYNEQFF. The variable domain in full, completed from reference TRBV5-5 and TRBJ2-1, reads DAGVTQSPTHLIKTRGQQVTLRCSPISGHKSVSWYQQVLGQGPQFIFQYYEKEERGRGNFPDRFSARQFPNYSSELNVNALLLGDSALYLCASSSGQGIYNEQFFGPGTRLTVL.

The V call is TRBV6-2 or TRBV6-3, the J call TRBJ2-7; D may be TRBD1 (6 bases). V was pared by 5 bases and J by 6 bases, with 20 bases between. Germline V gene lookup returns CDR1 MNHEY and CDR2 SVGEGT. This CDR3 is 15 amino acids long. CDR3 sequence: CASSPKGQSYTEQYF. The DNA for the CDR3 is TGTGCCAGCAGTCCCAAAGGACAGTCGTACACCGAGCAGTACTTC.